This T cell receptor beta chain was sequenced in a study of blood T cell repertoires in COVID-19. Assay used: immunoSEQ multiplex PCR; TCRdb lists only in-frame clones, some missing. The sample yields 250,000 or so clones, about 68% seen once. The CDR3 loop spans 14 amino acids. The V gene lost 5 bases and the J gene lost 10 bases, with 18 bases spanning the gap. CDR1 is MNHEY and CDR2 is SVGEGT in the germline V gene. Sequencing was done on a sample of peripheral blood. This chain connects TRBV6-2 or TRBV6-3 to TRBJ2-1; tentative D call: TRBD1 (6 bases). The origin of this receptor is an elderly woman with acute or convalescent COVID-19. CDR3 DNA sequence: TGTGCCAGCAGTAAACTACAGGGTTCCCACGAGCAGTTCTTC. This gives the protein CASSKLQGSHEQFF.